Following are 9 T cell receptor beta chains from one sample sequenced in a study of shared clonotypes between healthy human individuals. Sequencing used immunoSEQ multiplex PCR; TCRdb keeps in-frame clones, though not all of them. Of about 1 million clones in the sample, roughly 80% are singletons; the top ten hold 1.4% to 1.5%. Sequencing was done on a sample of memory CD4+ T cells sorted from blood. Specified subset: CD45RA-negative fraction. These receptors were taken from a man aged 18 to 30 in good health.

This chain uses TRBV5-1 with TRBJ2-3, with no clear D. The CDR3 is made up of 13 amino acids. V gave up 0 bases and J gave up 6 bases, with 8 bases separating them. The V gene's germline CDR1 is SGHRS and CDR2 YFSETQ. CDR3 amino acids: CASSLAVGDTQYF. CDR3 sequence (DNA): TGCGCCAGCAGCTTGGCCGTCGGGGATACGCAGTATTTT.

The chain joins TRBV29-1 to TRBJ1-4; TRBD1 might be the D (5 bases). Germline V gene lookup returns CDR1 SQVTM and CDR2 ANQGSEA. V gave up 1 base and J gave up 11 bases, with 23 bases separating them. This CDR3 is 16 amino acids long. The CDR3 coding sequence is TGCAGCGTTGAAGCCCTTCTAGCGGGAGGTTCAGGGAAACTGTTTTTT. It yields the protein CSVEALLAGGSGKLFF.

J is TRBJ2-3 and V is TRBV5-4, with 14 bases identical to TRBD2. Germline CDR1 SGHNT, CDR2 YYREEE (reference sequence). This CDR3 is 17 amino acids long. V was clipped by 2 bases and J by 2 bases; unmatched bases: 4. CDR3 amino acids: CASSLGTSGGVTDTQYF. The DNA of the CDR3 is TGTGCCAGCAGCTTAGGGACTAGCGGGGGAGTCACAGATACGCAGTATTTT. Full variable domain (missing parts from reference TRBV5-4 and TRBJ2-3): ETGVTQSPTHLIKTRGQQVTLRCSSQSGHNTVSWYQQALGQGPQFIFQYYREEENGRGNFPPRFSGLQFPNYSSELNVNALELDDSALYLCASSLGTSGGVTDTQYFGPGTRLTVL.

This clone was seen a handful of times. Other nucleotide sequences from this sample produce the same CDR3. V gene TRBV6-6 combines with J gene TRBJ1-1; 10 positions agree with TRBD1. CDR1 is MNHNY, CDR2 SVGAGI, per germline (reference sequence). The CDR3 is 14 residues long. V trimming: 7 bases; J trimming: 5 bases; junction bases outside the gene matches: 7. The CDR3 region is CASTPTGGNTEAFF. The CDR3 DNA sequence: TGTGCCAGCACCCCGACAGGGGGCAATACTGAAGCTTTCTTT.

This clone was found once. In DNA, the CDR3 is TGTGCCAGCAGCTTAACCTCTCCAGGGCCCTACAATGAGCAGTTCTTC. It encodes CASSLTSPGPYNEQFF. V is TRBV7-6 and J is TRBJ2-1; a possible D gene is TRBD1 (5 bases). CDR1 and CDR2 from the germline V gene are SGHVS and FNYEAQ. The CDR3 covers 16 residues. Trimming removed 2 bases at V and 2 bases at J, with 13 bases between.

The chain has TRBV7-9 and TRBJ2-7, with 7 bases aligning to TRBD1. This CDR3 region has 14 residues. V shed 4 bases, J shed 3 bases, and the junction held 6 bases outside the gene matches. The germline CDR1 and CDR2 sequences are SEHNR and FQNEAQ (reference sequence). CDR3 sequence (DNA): TGTGCCAGCAGCTGGACAGGCCGGGACTACGAGCAGTACTTC. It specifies CASSWTGRDYEQYF.

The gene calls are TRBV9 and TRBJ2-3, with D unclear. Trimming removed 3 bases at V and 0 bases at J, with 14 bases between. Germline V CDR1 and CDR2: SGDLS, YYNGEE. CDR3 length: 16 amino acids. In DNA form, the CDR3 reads TGTGCCAGCAGCGCCCGTGAAGGCCCTAGCACAGATACGCAGTATTTT. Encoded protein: CASSAREGPSTDTQYF.

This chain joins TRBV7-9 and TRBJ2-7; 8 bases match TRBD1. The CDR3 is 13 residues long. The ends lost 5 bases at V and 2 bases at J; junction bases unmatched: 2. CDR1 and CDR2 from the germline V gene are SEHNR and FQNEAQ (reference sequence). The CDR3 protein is CASSRDRTYEQYF. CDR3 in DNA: TGTGCCAGCAGCCGGGACAGGACCTACGAGCAGTACTTC. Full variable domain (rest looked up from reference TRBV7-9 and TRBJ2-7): DTGVSQNPRHKITKRGQNVTFRCDPISEHNRLYWYRQTLGQGPEFLTYFQNEAQLEKSRLLSDRFSAERPKGSFSTLEIQRTEQGDSAMYLCASSRDRTYEQYFGPGTRLTVT.

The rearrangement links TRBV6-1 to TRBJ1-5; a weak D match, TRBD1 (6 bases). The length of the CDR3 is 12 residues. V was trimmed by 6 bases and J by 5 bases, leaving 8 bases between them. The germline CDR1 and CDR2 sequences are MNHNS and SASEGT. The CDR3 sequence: CASSTGYQPQHF. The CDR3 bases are TGTGCCAGCAGCACAGGGTATCAGCCCCAGCATTTT.